Listed below are T cell receptor beta chains from one sample, sequenced in a study of OX40 agonist ivuxolimab in advanced cancers. TCRdb's copy holds only in-frame clones and misses some; the assay was immunoSEQ multiplex PCR. Here the sample spans tens of thousands of clones, 83% being singletons. The specimen comprised CD4+ or CD8+ T cells sorted from blood, sampled in a trial of the OX40 agonist ivuxolimab. These receptors were obtained from an adult with an advanced solid tumor such as melanoma, head and neck, liver or kidney cancer. Both conserved end residues are part of each CDR3. A D gene is named only where the DNA matches it firmly. A row's size may be missing; if present it is once, few, many or a size class.

15,TRBJ2-3,TRBV28,.,TRBD2,CASKLAGGPTDTQYF,TGTGCCAGCAAACTAGCGGGAGGGCCCACAGATACGCAGTATTTT
13,TRBJ2-7,TRBV5-6,.,.,CASKEDLSYEQYF,TGTGCCAGCAAGGAGGATCTCTCCTACGAGCAGTACTTC
17,TRBJ2-3,TRBV4-3,once,.,CASSLRTGMASTDTQYF,TGCGCCAGCAGCTTAAGAACAGGGATGGCTAGCACAGATACGCAGTATTTT
14,TRBJ1-2,TRBV13,.,.,CASQLKEGNYGYTF,TGTGCCAGTCAGCTTAAGGAGGGGAACTATGGCTACACCTTC
14,TRBJ1-2,TRBV7-9,few,.,CASSSTGGLYGYTF,TGTGCCAGCAGCTCGACAGGAGGGCTTTATGGCTACACCTTC
14,TRBJ1-4,TRBV7-6,.,TRBD1,CASSLAPGGEKLFF,TGTGCCAGCAGCTTAGCCCCAGGGGGGGAAAAACTGTTTTTT
16,TRBJ2-7,TRBV25-1,.,TRBD2,CASSEYITSGEYEQYF,TGTGCCAGCAGTGAATATATTACTAGCGGAGAGTACGAGCAGTACTTC
17,TRBJ1-4,TRBV19,few,.,CASSLQDVRSTNEKLFF,TGTGCCAGTAGTCTCCAGGACGTAAGATCAACTAATGAAAAACTGTTTTTT
14,TRBJ2-7,TRBV6-5,.,TRBD1,CASSIEQGVDEQYF,TGTGCCAGCAGTATCGAACAGGGGGTAGACGAGCAGTACTTC
14,TRBJ1-5,TRBV19,.,.,CASSIFGWDQPQHF,TGTGCCAGTAGTATATTTGGGTGGGATCAGCCCCAGCATTTT
13,TRBJ1-1,TRBV10-3,.,.,CAISGPEELEAFF,TGTGCCATCAGTGGGCCAGAGGAACTCGAAGCTTTCTTT
14,TRBJ2-7,TRBV27,.,TRBD2,CASSSGRGFYEQYF,TGTGCCAGCAGCTCGGGGAGGGGTTTCTACGAGCAGTACTTC
15,TRBJ1-5,TRBV27,.,TRBD1,CASSSGTGGSQPQHF,TGTGCCAGCAGTTCCGGGACAGGGGGCAGTCAGCCCCAGCATTTT
14,TRBJ2-7,TRBV27,.,.,CASSHTVRVYEQYF,TGTGCCAGCAGCCATACGGTGAGGGTCTACGAGCAGTACTTC
12,TRBJ1-1,TRBV13,.,.,CASSFTLTEAFF,TGTGCCAGCAGCTTCACACTAACTGAAGCTTTCTTT
14,TRBJ2-5,TRBV5-4,.,TRBD1,CASSSYRGGETQYF,TGTGCCAGCAGCTCGTACAGGGGTGGAGAGACCCAGTACTTC
16,TRBJ2-7,TRBV4-1,once,.,CASSQDGPGVSYEQYF,TGCGCCAGCAGCCAAGATGGACCGGGAGTGTCCTACGAGCAGTACTTC